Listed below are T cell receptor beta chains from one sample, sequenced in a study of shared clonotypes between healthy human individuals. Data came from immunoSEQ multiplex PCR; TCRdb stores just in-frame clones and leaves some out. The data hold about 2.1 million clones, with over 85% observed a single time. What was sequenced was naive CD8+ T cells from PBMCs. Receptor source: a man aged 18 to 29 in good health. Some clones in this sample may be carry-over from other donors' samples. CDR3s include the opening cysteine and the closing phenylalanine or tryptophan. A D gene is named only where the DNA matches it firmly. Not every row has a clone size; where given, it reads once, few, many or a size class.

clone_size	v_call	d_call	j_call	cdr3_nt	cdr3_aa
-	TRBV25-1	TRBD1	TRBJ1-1	TGTGCCAGCAACCACCCGGGACAGGGGAACACTGAAGCTTTCTTT	CASNHPGQGNTEAFF
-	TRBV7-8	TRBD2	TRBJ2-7	TGTGCCAGCAGCTTAAGCCCGGGACTAGCGGGAGGCGAGCAGTACTTC	CASSLSPGLAGGEQYF
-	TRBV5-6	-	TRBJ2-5	TGTGCCAGCAGCTCCCCCACAGAGACCCAAGAGACCCAGTACTTC	CASSSPTETQETQYF
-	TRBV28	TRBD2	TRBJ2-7	TGTGCCAGCACACTAGCGGGAACCTACGAGCAGTACTTC	CASTLAGTYEQYF
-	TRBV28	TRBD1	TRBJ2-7	TGTGCCAGCAGTTTAACCCTGGACAGGGGGTTTAACGAGCAGTACTTC	CASSLTLDRGFNEQYF
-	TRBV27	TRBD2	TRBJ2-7	TGTGCCAGCAGTCCCCTGGGGGCGGGAGGGCCCATCGAGCAGTACTTC	CASSPLGAGGPIEQYF
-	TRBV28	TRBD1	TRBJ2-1	TGTGCCAGCGGACAATACAGGGGGCCCAAGCAGTTCTTC	CASGQYRGPKQFF
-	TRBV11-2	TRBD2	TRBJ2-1	TGTGCCAGCAGCTCGATAGCGGGAGCGTACAATGAGCAGTTCTTC	CASSSIAGAYNEQFF
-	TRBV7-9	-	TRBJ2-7	TGTGCCAGCAGCGACAGTGAGCAGTACTTC	CASSDSEQYF
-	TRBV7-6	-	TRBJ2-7	TGTGCCAGCAGCTTAGCGCAGACGAGGGAGCAGTACTTC	CASSLAQTREQYF
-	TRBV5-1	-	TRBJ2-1	TGCGCCAGCAGCTTGGCCAAGTTGGGTCGGGAGACCCTTTACAATGAGCAGTTCTTC	CASSLAKLGRETLYNEQFF
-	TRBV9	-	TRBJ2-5	TGTGCCAGCAGCCTCGTGGGGGCGGGAGAAGGGGAGACCCAGTACTTC	CASSLVGAGEGETQYF
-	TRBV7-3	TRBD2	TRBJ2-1	TGTGCCAGCAGCTGGCTAGCGGGAGTTGAGGGTTCCAATGAGCAGTTCTTC	CASSWLAGVEGSNEQFF
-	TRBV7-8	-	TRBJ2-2	TGTGCCAGCAGCTTAGGGTGGGGGCGTGGCACCGGGGAGCTGTTTTTT	CASSLGWGRGTGELFF
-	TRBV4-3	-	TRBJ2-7	TGCGCCAGCAGCCAGGGGTTGTTTCAGGGGCGGTACGAGCAGTACTTC	CASSQGLFQGRYEQYF
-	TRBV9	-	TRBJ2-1	TGTGCCAGCAGTTCTGACCCGGGAACGTACAATGAGCAGTTCTTC	CASSSDPGTYNEQFF
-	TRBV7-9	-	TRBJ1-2	TGTGCCAGCAGCTCCCAGAGCCTTTATGGCTACACCTTC	CASSSQSLYGYTF
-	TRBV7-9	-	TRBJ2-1	TGTGCCAGCAGCTTACTTAACCCCTACAATGAGCAGTTCTTC	CASSLLNPYNEQFF
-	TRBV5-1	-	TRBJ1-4	TGCGCCAGCAGCTTGGCCAGGGAGGGTGACCATGAAAAACTGTTTTTT	CASSLAREGDHEKLFF
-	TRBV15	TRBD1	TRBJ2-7	TGTGCCACCAGCAGGACCAGGGACAGTATCTACGAGCAGTACTTC	CATSRTRDSIYEQYF
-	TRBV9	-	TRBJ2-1	TGTGCCAGCAGCGTAGCTAGGTCGAGCGGACCAGGGGATGAGCAGTTCTTC	CASSVARSSGPGDEQFF
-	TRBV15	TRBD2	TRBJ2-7	TGTGCCACCAGCAAGAGTAGCGGGAGGTCATACGAGCAGTACTTC	CATSKSSGRSYEQYF
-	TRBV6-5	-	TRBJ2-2	TGTGCCAGCAGTGCTATACCCGGGGAGCTGTTTTTT	CASSAIPGELFF
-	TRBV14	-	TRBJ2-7	TGTGCCAGCAGCCAACAAGTACGGGCAGGGTTTCACTACGAGCAGTACTTC	CASSQQVRAGFHYEQYF
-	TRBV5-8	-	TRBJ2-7	TGTGCCAGCAGCTTGGGTCTTGGTCAGTGGGACGAGCAGTACTTC	CASSLGLGQWDEQYF
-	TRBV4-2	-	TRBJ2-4	TGTGCCAGCAGCCAAGATTATGGTGACATTCAGTACTTC	CASSQDYGDIQYF
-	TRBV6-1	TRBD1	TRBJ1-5	TGTGCCAGCAGAGGGACAGGGGGTCTACAGCCCCAGCATTTT	CASRGTGGLQPQHF
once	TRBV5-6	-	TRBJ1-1	TGTGCCAGCAGCTTGTGGGGGATAATGAACACTGAAGCTTTCTTT	CASSLWGIMNTEAFF
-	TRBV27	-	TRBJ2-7	TGTGCCAGCAGTTTGGGCTCTTTCTACGAGCAGTACTTC	CASSLGSFYEQYF
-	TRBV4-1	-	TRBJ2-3	TGCGCCAGCAGCCCTAGACACGGAGATACGCAGTATTTT	CASSPRHGDTQYF
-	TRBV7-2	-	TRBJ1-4	TGTGCCAGCAGCTTGGATTCAACTAATGAAAAACTGTTTTTT	CASSLDSTNEKLFF
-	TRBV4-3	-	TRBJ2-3	TGCGCCAGCAGCCCCGCGCGAGACAGCAACCCCACAGATACGCAGTATTTT	CASSPARDSNPTDTQYF
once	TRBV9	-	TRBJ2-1	TGTGCCAGCAGCGTAGGGCGTCGGGGTGGTGAGCAGTTCTTC	CASSVGRRGGEQFF
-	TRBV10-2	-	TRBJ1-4	TGCGCCAGCAGTGAAGGAGGGAAGGCTAATGAAAAACTGTTTTTT	CASSEGGKANEKLFF
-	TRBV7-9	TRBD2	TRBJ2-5	TGTGCCAGCAGTTCAGAACCCGACTGGGGGGGGTGGAAGACCCAGTACTTC	CASSSEPDWGGWKTQYF
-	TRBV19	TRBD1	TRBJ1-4	TGTGCCAGTAGTCGGGACAGGGAAAATGAAAAACTGTTTTTT	CASSRDRENEKLFF
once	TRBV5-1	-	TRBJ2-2	TGCGCCAGCAGCTTGACGGGGACCAACACCGGGGAGCTGTTTTTT	CASSLTGTNTGELFF
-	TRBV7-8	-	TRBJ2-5	TGTGCCAGCAGCTTAGTGGGCAGCCAAGAGACCCAGTACTTC	CASSLVGSQETQYF
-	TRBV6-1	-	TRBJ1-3	TGTGCCAGCAGTGTCGGGCCCGCCCCGGGAAACACCATATATTTT	CASSVGPAPGNTIYF
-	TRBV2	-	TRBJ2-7	TGTGCCACCAGGGAACACGAGCAGTACTTC	CATREHEQYF
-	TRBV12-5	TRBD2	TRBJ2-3	TGTGCTAGTGGCACTAGCGGGAGGACAGATACGCAGTATTTT	CASGTSGRTDTQYF
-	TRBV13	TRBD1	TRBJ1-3	TGTGCCAGCAGCTTAGAGGGGGCGAGTGGAAACACCATATATTTT	CASSLEGASGNTIYF
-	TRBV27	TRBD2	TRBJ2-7	TGTGCCAGCAGTGCCAGACTAGCGGGAACCTACGAGCAGTACTTC	CASSARLAGTYEQYF
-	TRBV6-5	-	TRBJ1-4	TGTGCCAGCAGTTACACGGGACGGAAACTGTTTTTT	CASSYTGRKLFF
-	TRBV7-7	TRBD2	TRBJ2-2	TGTGCCAGCAGCTCGTCACTAGCGGGAGGGCCGGTGAGGTTTGCCGGGGAGCTGTTTTTT	CASSSSLAGGPVRFAGELFF